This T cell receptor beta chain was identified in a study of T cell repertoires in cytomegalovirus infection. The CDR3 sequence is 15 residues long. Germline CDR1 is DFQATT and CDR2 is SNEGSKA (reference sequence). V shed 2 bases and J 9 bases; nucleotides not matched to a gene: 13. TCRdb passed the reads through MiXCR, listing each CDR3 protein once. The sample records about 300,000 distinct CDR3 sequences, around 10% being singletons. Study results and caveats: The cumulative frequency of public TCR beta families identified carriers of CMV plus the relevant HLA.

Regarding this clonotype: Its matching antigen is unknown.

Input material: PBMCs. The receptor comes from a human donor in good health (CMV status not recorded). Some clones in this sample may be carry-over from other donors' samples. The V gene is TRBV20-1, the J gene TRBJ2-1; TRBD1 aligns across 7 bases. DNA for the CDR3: TGCAGTGCTAGACCAGGGGCAGGGGGTAGAGGTGAGCAGTTCTTC. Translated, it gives CSARPGAGGRGEQFF.